A selection of T cell receptor beta chains follows, all from one sample in a study of blood T cell repertoires in COVID-19. Some clones are missing from TCRdb's copy, which holds only in-frame ones; the method was immunoSEQ multiplex PCR. The table shows 200,000 to 250,000 clones, with 80% to 90% occurring only once. Material for sequencing was PBMCs or T cells enriched from blood (not recorded which). These receptors were taken from a woman aged 40-49 years with acute COVID-19. Both conserved end residues are part of each CDR3. The D gene is left open where the match is weak. Expanded clones are given a class, and other clones once, few, many or no size at all.

D gene	V gene	J gene	clone size	CDR3 protein	CDR3 DNA
-	TRBV2	TRBJ2-7	-	CASSESGPKIYEQYF	TGTGCCAGCAGTGAGTCAGGCCCTAAAATCTACGAGCAGTACTTC
-	TRBV5-1	TRBJ1-1	-	CASSRGTARDEAFF	TGCGCCAGCAGCAGGGGGACCGCTAGGGATGAAGCTTTCTTT
TRBD2	TRBV28	TRBJ2-7	-	CASSLRGGRDSSYEQYF	TGTGCCAGCAGTTTAAGGGGAGGGAGGGATAGCTCCTACGAGCAGTACTTC
-	TRBV15	TRBJ2-4	once	CATSSIQGLEDIQYF	TGTGCCACCAGCAGCATACAGGGCCTTGAGGACATTCAGTACTTC
TRBD2	TRBV2	TRBJ2-6	-	CASSGASGASGANVLTF	TGTGCCAGCAGTGGGGCTAGCGGGGCCTCTGGGGCCAACGTCCTGACTTTC
-	TRBV4-1	TRBJ1-5	once	CASSQVVTVGQPQHF	TGCGCCAGCAGCCAAGTAGTAACAGTGGGCCAGCCCCAGCATTTT
TRBD2	TRBV14	TRBJ2-7	-	CASSQVPAGLGVYEQYF	TGTGCCAGCAGCCAGGTCCCGGCGGGACTAGGTGTCTACGAGCAGTACTTC
TRBD1	TRBV11-2	TRBJ2-7	-	CASSFSGTAKYEQYF	TGTGCCAGCAGCTTCTCCGGGACAGCCAAATACGAGCAGTACTTC
TRBD1	TRBV3-1/TRBV3-2	TRBJ1-2	-	CASSGRDRAYGYTF	TGTGCCAGCAGCGGCCGGGACAGAGCTTATGGCTACACCTTC
TRBD1	TRBV28	TRBJ2-7	once	CASSFSWGQPWDYEQYF	TGTGCCAGCAGTTTTTCCTGGGGACAGCCCTGGGACTACGAGCAGTACTTC
-	TRBV4-3	TRBJ2-1	-	CASSQEGPGNEQFF	TGCGCCAGCAGCCAAGAAGGCCCAGGGAATGAGCAGTTCTTC
-	TRBV5-4	TRBJ2-7	-	CASSPDSEQYF	TGTGCCAGCAGCCCGGACTCGGAGCAGTACTTC
TRBD1	TRBV3-1/TRBV3-2	TRBJ2-7	-	CASSHLPQGNEQYF	TGTGCCAGCAGCCACCTACCACAGGGGAACGAGCAGTACTTC
-	TRBV28	TRBJ1-1	-	CASSTTNTEAFF	TGTGCCAGCAGTACAACGAACACTGAAGCTTTCTTT
TRBD1	TRBV6-2/TRBV6-3	TRBJ1-2	-	CASSAQGGYGYTF	TGTGCCAGCAGCGCCCAGGGGGGCTATGGCTACACCTTC
TRBD2	TRBV28	TRBJ2-7	once	CASSSPGLAFYEQYF	TGTGCCAGCAGCTCTCCGGGACTAGCGTTTTACGAGCAGTACTTC
TRBD2	TRBV24-1	TRBJ2-1	-	CATSDLPSGPYNEQFF	TGTGCCACCAGTGATTTGCCTAGCGGACCCTACAATGAGCAGTTCTTC
TRBD2	TRBV28	TRBJ2-5	-	CASSVYRTSGLETQYF	TGTGCCAGCAGTGTCTACCGGACTAGCGGTTTGGAGACCCAGTACTTC
-	TRBV6-5	TRBJ2-7	-	CASRRRLNSYEQYF	TGTGCCAGCAGGAGGAGACTAAACTCATACGAGCAGTACTTC
TRBD2	TRBV28	TRBJ2-1	-	CASRGPGGGEQFF	TGTGCCAGCAGGGGGCCCGGGGGAGGGGAGCAGTTCTTC
TRBD1	TRBV20-1	TRBJ2-1	-	CSVTQGAEQFF	TGCAGTGTCACACAGGGGGCTGAGCAGTTCTTC
-	TRBV4-3	TRBJ2-1	-	CASSQGHEVISEQFF	TGCGCCAGCAGCCAAGGCCATGAGGTGATAAGTGAGCAGTTCTTC